What follows are 3 T cell receptor beta chains derived from one specimen sequenced in a study of beta chain features in type 1 diabetes. The sequenced template was cDNA made from the entire isolated RNA. Produced via immunoSEQ multiplex PCR; TCRdb's table is partial and in-frame only. The sample consists of about 130,000 clones, about a tenth of them appearing once. Sequencing was performed on central memory CD4+ T cells from blood. The origin of the receptors is a man aged 18 to 35 in good health.

This clone showed up just a few times. This chain uses TRBV12-5 with TRBJ2-2; no clear D. Germline values: CDR1 LGHNT, CDR2 FRNRAP. V was shortened by 5 bases and J by 7 bases, with 14 bases between the two germline ends. The CDR3 consists of 14 residues. In DNA form, the CDR3 reads TGTGCTAGTGGTCCTGACTTGATTGGCGGGGAGCTGTTTTTT. It translates to CASGPDLIGGELFF.

Note on this clone: Distinct nucleotide sequences in the sample also encode this CDR3. The V call is TRBV9, the J call TRBJ2-5, with TRBD1 as a possible D gene (6 bases). From germline, CDR1 is SGDLS and CDR2 YYNGEE. V was trimmed by 0 bases and J by 2 bases, leaving 14 bases between them. The CDR3 loop spans 16 amino acids. The CDR3 protein is CASSVVGGRGQETQYF. DNA of the CDR3: TGTGCCAGCAGCGTAGTAGGGGGAAGGGGTCAAGAGACCCAGTACTTC.

The V call is TRBV4-3, the J call TRBJ2-1; 9 bases are shared with TRBD2. V gave up 1 base and J gave up 9 bases; unmatched junction bases: 4. Germline lookup yields CDR1 LGHNA and CDR2 YSLEER. The CDR3 runs to 14 residues. The CDR3 DNA reads as TGCGCCAGCAGCCAAGGGCGGGGGGGCAGTGAGCAGTTCTTC. Amino acids: CASSQGRGGSEQFF.